The 5 T cell receptor beta chains below come from one sample, sequenced in a study of blood T cell repertoires in COVID-19. Sequencing used immunoSEQ multiplex PCR; TCRdb keeps in-frame clones, though not all of them. Here the sample spans about 270,000 clones, 86% being singletons. The sample consisted of peripheral blood. The receptor source for this set is a man aged 35-49 years with active or convalescent COVID-19.

This rearrangement joins TRBV18 to TRBJ1-2; D remains ambiguous. Trimming took 6 bases from V and 8 from J, leaving 13 bases between them. This CDR3 comprises 12 residues. The V gene's germline CDR1 is KGHSH and CDR2 LQKENI. Here the CDR3 reads CASSHSAGGYTF. For the CDR3, the DNA is TGTGCCAGCTCCCATTCGGCGGGCGGCTACACCTTC.

The rearrangement joins TRBV30 to TRBJ2-4, with 7 bases identical to TRBD2. The CDR3 consists of 12 residues. Unmatched junction bases numbered 4, after V lost 3 bases and J lost 8 bases. CDR1 is GTSNPN and CDR2 is SVGIG in the germline V gene (reference sequence). For the CDR3, the DNA is TGTGCCTGGAGCGTAGGGAGGGACATTCAGTACTTC. Translated, it gives CAWSVGRDIQYF.

V and J are TRBV6-1 and TRBJ1-1; D gene ambiguous. Germline V gives CDR1 MNHNS, CDR2 SASEGT. The germline V and J ends were trimmed by 2 bases and 11 bases, with 12 bases remaining between them. The CDR3 is 12 residues long. DNA for the CDR3: TGTGCCAGCAGTGAACTTCGCAGGTTTGCTTTCTTT. This encodes CASSELRRFAFF.

CDR3 nucleotides: TGTGCCAGCGGGGACAGGGGCCGGACTGAAGCTTTCTTT. Residues: CASGDRGRTEAFF. This chain uses TRBV6-6 with TRBJ1-1, with TRBD1 matching over 10 bases. The CDR3 loop spans 13 amino acids. V shed 8 bases and J 5 bases; nucleotides not matched to a gene: 5. Germline CDR1 is MNHNY and CDR2 is SVGAGI (reference sequence).

The chain is built from TRBV30 and TRBJ2-1, with D unclear. V dropped 0 bases and J dropped 1 base, with 10 bases sitting between them. The CDR3 spans 15 residues. The germline CDR1 and CDR2 sequences are GTSNPN and SVGIG (reference sequence). The DNA for the CDR3 is TGTGCCTGGAGTGTACTCTTGAGGTCCTACAATGAGCAGTTCTTC. Amino acid sequence: CAWSVLLRSYNEQFF.